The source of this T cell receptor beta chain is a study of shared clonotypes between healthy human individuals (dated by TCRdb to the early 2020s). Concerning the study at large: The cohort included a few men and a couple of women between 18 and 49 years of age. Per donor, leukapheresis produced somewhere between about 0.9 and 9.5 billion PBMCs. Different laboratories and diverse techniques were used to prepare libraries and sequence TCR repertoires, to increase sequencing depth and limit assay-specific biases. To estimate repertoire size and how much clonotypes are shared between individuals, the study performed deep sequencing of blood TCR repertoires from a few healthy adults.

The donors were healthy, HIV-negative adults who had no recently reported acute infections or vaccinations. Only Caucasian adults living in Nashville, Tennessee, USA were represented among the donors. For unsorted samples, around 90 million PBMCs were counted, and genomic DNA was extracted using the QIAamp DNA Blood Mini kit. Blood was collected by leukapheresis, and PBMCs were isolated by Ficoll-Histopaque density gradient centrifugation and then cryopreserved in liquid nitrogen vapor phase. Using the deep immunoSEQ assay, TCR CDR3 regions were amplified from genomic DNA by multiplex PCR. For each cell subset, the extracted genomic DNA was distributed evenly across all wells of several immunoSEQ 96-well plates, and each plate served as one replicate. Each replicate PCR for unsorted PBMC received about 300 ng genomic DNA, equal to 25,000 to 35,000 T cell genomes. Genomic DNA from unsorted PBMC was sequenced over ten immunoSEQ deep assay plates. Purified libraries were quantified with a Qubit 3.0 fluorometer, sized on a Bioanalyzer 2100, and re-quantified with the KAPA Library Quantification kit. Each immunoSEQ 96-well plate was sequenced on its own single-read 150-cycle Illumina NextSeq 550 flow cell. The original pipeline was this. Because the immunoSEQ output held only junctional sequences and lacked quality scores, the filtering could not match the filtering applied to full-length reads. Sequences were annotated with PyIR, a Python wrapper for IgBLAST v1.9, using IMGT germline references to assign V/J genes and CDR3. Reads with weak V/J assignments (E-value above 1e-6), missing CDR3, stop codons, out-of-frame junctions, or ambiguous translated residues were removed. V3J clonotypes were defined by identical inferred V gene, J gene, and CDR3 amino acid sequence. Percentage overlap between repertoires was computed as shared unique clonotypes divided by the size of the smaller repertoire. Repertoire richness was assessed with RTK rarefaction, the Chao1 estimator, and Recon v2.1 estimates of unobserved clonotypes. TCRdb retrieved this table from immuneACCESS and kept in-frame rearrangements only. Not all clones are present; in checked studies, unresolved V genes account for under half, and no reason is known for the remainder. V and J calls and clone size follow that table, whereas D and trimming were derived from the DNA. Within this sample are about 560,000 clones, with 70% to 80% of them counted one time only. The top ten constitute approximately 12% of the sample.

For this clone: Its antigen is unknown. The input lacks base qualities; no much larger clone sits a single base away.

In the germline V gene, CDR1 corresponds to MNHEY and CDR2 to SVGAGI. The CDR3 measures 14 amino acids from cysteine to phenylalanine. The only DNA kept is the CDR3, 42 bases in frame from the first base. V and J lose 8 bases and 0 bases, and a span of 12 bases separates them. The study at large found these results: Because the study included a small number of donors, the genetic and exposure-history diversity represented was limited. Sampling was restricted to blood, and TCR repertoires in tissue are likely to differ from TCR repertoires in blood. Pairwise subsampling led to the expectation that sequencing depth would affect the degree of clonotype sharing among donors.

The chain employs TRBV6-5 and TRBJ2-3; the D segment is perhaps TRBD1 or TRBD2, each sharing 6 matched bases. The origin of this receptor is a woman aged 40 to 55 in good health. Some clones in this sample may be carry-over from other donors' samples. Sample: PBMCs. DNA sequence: TGTGCCAGCCAAGGGGGGATCAGCACAGATACGCAGTATTTT. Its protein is CASQGGISTDTQYF.